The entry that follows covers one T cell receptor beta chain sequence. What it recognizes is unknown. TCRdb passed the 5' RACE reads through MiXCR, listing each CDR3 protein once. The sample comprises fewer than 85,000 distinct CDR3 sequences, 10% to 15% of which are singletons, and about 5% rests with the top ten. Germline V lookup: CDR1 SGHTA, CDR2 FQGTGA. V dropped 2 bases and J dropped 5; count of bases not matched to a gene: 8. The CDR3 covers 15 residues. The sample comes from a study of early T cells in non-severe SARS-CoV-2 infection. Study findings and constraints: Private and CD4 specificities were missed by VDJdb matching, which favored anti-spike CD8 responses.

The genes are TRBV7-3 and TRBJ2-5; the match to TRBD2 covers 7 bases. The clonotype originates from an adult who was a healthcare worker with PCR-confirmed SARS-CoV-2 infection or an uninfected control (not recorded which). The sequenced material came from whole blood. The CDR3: CASSLGSSGVETQYF. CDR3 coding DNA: TGTGCCAGCAGCTTAGGATCGAGCGGGGTCGAGACCCAGTACTTC.